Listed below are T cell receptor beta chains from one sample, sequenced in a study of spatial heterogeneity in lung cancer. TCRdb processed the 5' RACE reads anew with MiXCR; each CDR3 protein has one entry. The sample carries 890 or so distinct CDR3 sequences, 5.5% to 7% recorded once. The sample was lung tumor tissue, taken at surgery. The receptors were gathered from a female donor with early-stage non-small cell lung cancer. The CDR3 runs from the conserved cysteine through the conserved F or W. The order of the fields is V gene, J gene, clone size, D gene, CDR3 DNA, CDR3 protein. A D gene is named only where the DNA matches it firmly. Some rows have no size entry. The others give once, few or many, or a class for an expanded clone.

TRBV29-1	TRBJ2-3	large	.	TGCAGCGTTGAAGAGGGCCCTGTCGGACCGCTTAGCACAGATACGCAGTATTTT	CSVEEGPVGPLSTDTQYF
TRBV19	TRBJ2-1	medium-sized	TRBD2	TGTGCCAGTAGTAGACTAGCGGGAGTTGTCTACAATGAGCAGTTCTTC	CASSRLAGVVYNEQFF
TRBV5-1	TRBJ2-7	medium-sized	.	TGCGCCAGCAGGTGGACGGTCACAACCTACGAGCAGTACTTC	CASRWTVTTYEQYF
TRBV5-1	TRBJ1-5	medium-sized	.	TGCGCCAGCAGCTTAGATGGAAGGGAAGGGAGCAATCAGCCCCAGCATTTT	CASSLDGREGSNQPQHF
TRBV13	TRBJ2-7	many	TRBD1	TGTGCCAGCAGCTTAGGGGGACAGCCATACTTC	CASSLGGQPYF
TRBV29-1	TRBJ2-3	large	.	TGCAGCCACCTTCGCGGAGATACGCAGTATTTT	CSHLRGDTQYF
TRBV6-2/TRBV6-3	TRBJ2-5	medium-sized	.	TGTGCCAGCAGACCATCACTTTTCGACAGGGAGGGGCAAGAGACCCAGTACTTC	CASRPSLFDREGQETQYF
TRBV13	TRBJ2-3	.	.	TGTGCCAGCAGCTTCGAGGGGACAGATACGCAGTATTTT	CASSFEGTDTQYF
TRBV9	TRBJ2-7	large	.	TGTGCCAGCAGCAAAGGGGGTGGAGCGAGCTCCTACGAGCAGTACTTC	CASSKGGGASSYEQYF
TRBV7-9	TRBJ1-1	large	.	TGTGCCAGCAGCCTGCAGGTCTGGGCCACTGAAGCTTTCTTT	CASSLQVWATEAFF
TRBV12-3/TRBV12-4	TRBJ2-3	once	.	TGTGCCAGCAGTTTGGGGTTGGCAGGCACAGATACGCAGTATTTT	CASSLGLAGTDTQYF